This TCR beta chain was obtained from a study of CD8 T cells in ankylosing spondylitis. TCRdb processed the 5' RACE reads anew with MiXCR; each CDR3 protein has one entry. The repertoire has some 450,000 distinct CDR3 sequences, roughly 18% of them found once; the top ten carry under 1.2%. With regard to this clonotype: Its target is not known.

Trimming left V 0 bases short and J 3 bases short, with 12 bases between. The CDR3 is 15 residues long. Looked up from germline, CDR1 is SGHDT and CDR2 is YYEEEE. Findings and limits, study-wide: Roughly eight highly homologous variants made up a TCR beta motif, and this motif appeared characteristic of ankylosing spondylitis blood. Disease-linked clones, CD8+, were relatively rare in peripheral blood.

The chain is built from TRBV5-6 and TRBJ1-2, with D possibly being TRBD1 (5 bases). The sequence came from a male donor with ankylosing spondylitis. The material sequenced was blood, either unsorted or a sorted T cell fraction (not recorded which). This CDR3 reads CASSLGVQVDYGYTF. DNA of the CDR3: TGTGCCAGCAGCTTGGGAGTACAGGTGGACTATGGCTACACCTTC.